Shown below are 18 T cell receptor beta chains from a single sample sequenced in a study of CD8 T cells in ankylosing spondylitis. Regarding the study as a whole: Seemingly distinctive of ankylosing spondylitis blood was a TCR beta motif formed by eight highly homologous variants.

TCRdb analysed the 5' RACE reads with MiXCR anew, one entry per CDR3 protein. The data show about 440,000 distinct CDR3 sequences, with under 20% seen just once and under 1.2% held by the top ten. Which antigens these TCRs recognize remains unknown. The sequenced sample was blood, either unsorted or a sorted T cell fraction (not recorded which). These receptors were collected from a male donor with ankylosing spondylitis.

This clonotype occurred a few times. CDR3 nucleotide sequence: TGCGCCAGCAGTGCCCTCGGACAGGGAGAGTATGAAGCTTTCTTT. Its protein product is CASSALGQGEYEAFF. The chain is built from TRBV10-2 and TRBJ1-1; 8 bases are shared with TRBD1. Germline V CDR1 and CDR2: WSHSY, SAAADI. The CDR3 covers 15 residues. Trimming removed 4 bases from V and 7 bases from J; junction bases left unmatched: 11.

The rearrangement uses TRBV7-8 and TRBJ2-1; D possibly corresponds to TRBD2 (5 bases). The CDR3 consists of 16 residues. CDR1 is SGHVS, CDR2 FQNEAQ, per germline. V shed 0 bases and J shed 9 bases, with 18 bases lying between them. CDR3 loop: CASSLAGGRPGGEQFF. The DNA for the CDR3 is TGTGCCAGCAGCTTAGCGGGCGGGCGGCCCGGCGGTGAGCAGTTCTTC.

This clonotype was counted only a few times. This chain uses TRBV20-1 with TRBJ2-5; D call uncertain. Trimming pared 6 bases from V and 5 bases from J, leaving 10 bases between. Germline values: CDR1 DFQATT, CDR2 SNEGSKA (reference sequence). The CDR3 has 11 amino acids. The CDR3 DNA follows: TGCAGTGCAGGTGGCGGCGAGACCCAGTACTTC. Its translation is CSAGGGETQYF.

A few counts support this clonotype. This chain connects TRBV7-9 to TRBJ2-5, with D hard to call. V dropped 0 bases and J dropped 4 bases, with 12 bases sitting between them. This CDR3 has 15 residues. Germline CDR1 and CDR2: SEHNR and FQNEAQ (reference sequence). The CDR3 nucleotides are TGTGCCAGCAGCTTAGCCCTGACGGCTAGAGAGACCCAGTACTTC. This codes for CASSLALTARETQYF.

The chain links TRBV11-2 to TRBJ2-5, with 8 bases that match TRBD1. The CDR3 sequence is 14 residues long. Germline V CDR1 and CDR2: SGHAT, FQNNGV. V shed 5 bases, J shed 5 bases, and the junction held 7 bases outside the gene matches. The CDR3 region has the DNA TGTGCCAGCAGCCCGAGGACAGGGAGGGAGACCCAGTACTTC. Translated: CASSPRTGRETQYF.

This chain connects TRBV14 to TRBJ2-1; D is unresolved. This CDR3 has 16 residues. The V gene's germline CDR1 is SGHDN and CDR2 FVKESK. V shed 1 base and J shed 0 bases, with 10 bases lying between them. This CDR3 is CASSQVVGISYNEQFF. CDR3 in DNA: TGTGCCAGCAGCCAAGTGGTGGGCATCTCCTACAATGAGCAGTTCTTC. Combining the CDR3 with reference TRBV14 and TRBJ2-1 gives the whole variable domain EAGVTQFPSHSVIEKGQTVTLRCDPISGHDNLYWYRRVMGKEIKFLLHFVKESKQDESGMPNNRFLAERTGGTYSTLKVQPAELEDSGVYFCASSQVVGISYNEQFFGPGTRLTVL.

This chain uses TRBV12-3 or TRBV12-4 with TRBJ1-4; a possible D gene is TRBD1 (6 bases). The V end was cut by 5 bases, the J end by 3 bases, with 13 bases between. This CDR3 is 15 amino acids long. CDR3 nucleotides: TGTGCCAGCAGTGCCAACAGGGCGGCTAATGAAAAACTGTTTTTT. Residues: CASSANRAANEKLFF.

This clonotype was recorded many times. The chain is built from TRBV4-1 and TRBJ1-2, with D unresolved. Germline V gene data show CDR1 as MGHRA and CDR2 as YSYEKL. The CDR3 has 16 amino acids. Trimming removed 0 bases at V and 4 bases at J, with 15 bases between. The CDR3 DNA sequence: TGCGCCAGCAGCCAAGATGTGGGAAGTAAGATCTATGGCTACACCTTC. Translation: CASSQDVGSKIYGYTF.

This clonotype came up a few times. The chain employs TRBV12-3 or TRBV12-4 and TRBJ1-1; D gene uncertain. Deletions cut 8 bases from V and 5 bases from J, with 15 bases between. The CDR3 runs 13 residues. The CDR3 coding sequence is TGTGCCAGCTCCCGTGAGGAGGTGACTGAAGCTTTCTTT. It encodes CASSREEVTEAFF.

This clonotype was observed a few times. V and J are TRBV2 and TRBJ2-7; D is ambiguous. Germline CDR1 and CDR2: SNHLY and FYNNEI. The CDR3 consists of 16 residues. V lost 7 bases and J 3 bases, leaving 22 bases between the germline ends. Written as DNA, the CDR3 is TGTGCCAGCACCCTGCTGCACACCGGTCCCCTCTACGAGCAGTACTTC. As protein: CASTLLHTGPLYEQYF.

This chain connects TRBV28 to TRBJ2-7; 8 positions agree with TRBD1. Losses at the gene ends were 4 bases for V and 1 base for J; bases not matched to a gene: 9. This CDR3 is built from 16 residues. Per the germline V gene, CDR1 is MDHEN and CDR2 is SYDVKM. CDR3 residues: CASSSFVRTGSYEQYF. The CDR3 bases are TGTGCCAGCAGTTCCTTTGTCCGGACAGGGTCCTACGAGCAGTACTTC.

This clonotype was observed a few times. This chain links TRBV6-1 with TRBJ2-2; no definite D call. Germline CDR1 MNHNS, CDR2 SASEGT. The CDR3 totals 13 residues. Trimming left V 4 bases short and J 0 bases short, with 3 bases between. The CDR3 DNA reads TGTGCCAGCAGTGGACCGAACACCGGGGAGCTGTTTTTT. Amino acid sequence: CASSGPNTGELFF.

The rearrangement links TRBV20-1 to TRBJ2-3; no firm D call. Trimming removed 1 base at V and 6 bases at J, with 11 bases between. Per the germline V gene, CDR1 is DFQATT and CDR2 is SNEGSKA (reference sequence). The CDR3 spans 13 residues. The CDR3 DNA sequence: TGCAGTGCTAGAGGATGGTGGGCGGATACGCAGTATTTT. Translating it yields CSARGWWADTQYF.

This clonotype was detected only a few times. The rearrangement links TRBV20-1 to TRBJ2-7; no clear D. Germline V gene data show CDR1 as DFQATT and CDR2 as SNEGSKA (reference sequence). Trimming removed 1 base at V and 0 bases at J, with 7 bases between. The CDR3 contains 13 residues. The CDR3, as DNA: TGCAGTGCTAGAGCAGGTAACTCCTACGAGCAGTACTTC. Its translation: CSARAGNSYEQYF.

This clonotype has a count of ten or more. This chain joins TRBV4-2 and TRBJ2-7; D remains ambiguous. Trimming stripped 0 bases from V and 1 base from J, with 1 base between. Per the germline V gene, CDR1 is LGHNA and CDR2 is YNFKEQ. CDR3 size: 12 residues. The CDR3 is CASSQDSYEQYF. CDR3 in DNA: TGTGCCAGCAGCCAAGATTCCTACGAGCAGTACTTC.

This chain joins TRBV19 and TRBJ2-2; 8 bases are shared with TRBD1. V gave up 8 bases and J gave up 3 bases; unmatched junction bases: 5. CDR3 length: 14 residues. Germline V CDR1 and CDR2: LNHDA, SQIVND (reference sequence). The CDR3 DNA reads as TGTGCCAGTGGGGCAGGGGGCTACACCGGGGAGCTGTTTTTT. This sequence encodes CASGAGGYTGELFF.

The chain uses TRBV7-9 and TRBJ1-3; D is unclear. This CDR3 comprises 15 residues. CDR1 and CDR2 (germline): SEHNR, FQNEAQ (reference sequence). Trimming took off 5 bases at V and 0 bases at J, with 11 bases between the two ends. CDR3 in amino acids: CASSQSLLSGNTIYF. CDR3 DNA: TGTGCCAGCAGCCAGAGCCTACTCTCTGGAAACACCATATATTTT.

V usage is TRBV6-2 or TRBV6-3 and J usage is TRBJ2-2; 13 bases fit TRBD2. The CDR3 loop spans 19 amino acids. The V gene's germline CDR1 is MNHEY and CDR2 SVGEGT. The J segment lost 4 bases and the V segment lost 5 bases, leaving 13 bases of the junction unmatched. CDR3 region: CASSTKGLAGATSTGELFF. The DNA for the CDR3 is TGTGCCAGCAGTACGAAAGGACTAGCGGGAGCCACAAGCACCGGGGAGCTGTTTTTT.